This TCR beta chain derives from a study of T cells expressing NK-cell markers. In the study overall: Serological testing identified seven of the eight sequenced donors as HCMV-seropositive and one as seronegative.

The CDR3 has 16 amino acids. Germline lookup yields CDR1 MGHRA and CDR2 YSYEKL. One entry per CDR3 protein, without DNA, is what TCRdb gives after re-calling the 5' RACE reads. In all, the sample yields approximately 460,000 distinct CDR3 sequences. Source material: blood T cells: a sorted CD56 or NKG2C T cell subset, CD4+ or CD8+ T cells, or bulk PBMC T cells (not recorded which). This receptor was taken from a woman aged 18 to 75 in good health. This rearrangement joins TRBV4-1 to TRBJ1-2; the D call from TCRdb, TRBD1, cannot be confirmed without DNA. CDR3: CASSLPEHRQLYGYTF.